The next 7 T cell receptor beta chains were all read from a single sample in a study of Graves' ophthalmopathy and Graves' hyperthyroidism. Investigators amplified TCR beta CDR3 regions from RNA transcripts. The library came from an HTBI-primed first-round RT-PCR and a second-round multiplex PCR. From the multiplex PCR reads, TCRdb called clonotypes with MiXCR, one entry per CDR3 protein. The sample comprises under 800,000 distinct CDR3 sequences, about 20% of which are singletons, and approximately 7% rests with the top ten. Material for sequencing was peripheral blood. The receptors derive from a young woman with stable Graves' hyperthyroidism. Some clones in this sample may be carry-over from other donors' samples.

The rearrangement joins TRBV7-3 to TRBJ1-5, with D uncertain. CDR1 is SGHTA, CDR2 FQGTGA, per germline. V lost 10 bases and J 0 bases, leaving 16 bases between the germline ends. The CDR3 has 15 amino acids. The CDR3 DNA follows: TGTGCCATCAAAGGGCACCTTTATAGCAATCAGCCCCAGCATTTT. Its protein product is CAIKGHLYSNQPQHF. Combining the CDR3 with reference TRBV7-3 and TRBJ1-5 gives the whole variable domain GAGVSQTPSNKVTEKGKYVELRCDPISGHTALYWYRQSLGQGPEFLIYFQGTGAADDSGLPNDRFFAVRPEGSVSTLKIQRTERGDSAVYLCAIKGHLYSNQPQHFGDGTRLSIL.

This clonotype was recorded at least ten times. The chain couples TRBV20-1 to TRBJ2-7, with D perhaps TRBD1 or TRBD2 (5 bases each). The germline V gene encodes CDR1 DFQATT and CDR2 SNEGSKA (reference sequence). V was trimmed by 0 bases and J by 2 bases, leaving 11 bases between them. This CDR3 is 14 amino acids long. CDR3 amino acids: CSARDGTDTYEQYF. The CDR3 nucleotides read TGCAGTGCTAGAGATGGGACGGACACCTACGAGCAGTACTTC.

The chain uses TRBV6-1 and TRBJ2-7; D is unresolved. Germline CDR1 and CDR2: MNHNS and SASEGT. The CDR3 runs 14 residues. Trimming took 4 bases from V and 0 from J, leaving 10 bases between them. CDR3 in amino acids: CASSVLGDSYEQYF. Here the CDR3 DNA reads TGTGCCAGCAGTGTCCTGGGCGACTCCTACGAGCAGTACTTC.

This clonotype occurred many times. The rearrangement joins TRBV4-1 to TRBJ2-5; 8 bases are a match to TRBD1. Germline assignment: CDR1 MGHRA and CDR2 YSYEKL. The CDR3 length is 15 residues. V lost 0 bases and J lost 5; bases outside the gene matches: 5. CDR3 nucleotides: TGCGCCAGCAGCCAAGATGGCTGGACAGGGGAGACCCAGTACTTC. Translation: CASSQDGWTGETQYF.

This clonotype occurred many times. V gene TRBV20-1 combines with J gene TRBJ2-7; D unresolved. The CDR3 has 13 residues. The germline V gene encodes CDR1 DFQATT and CDR2 SNEGSKA (reference sequence). Trimming removed 5 bases from V and 2 bases from J, with 13 bases in between. In DNA form, the CDR3 reads TGCAGTGCTTCCGGGCCCGAACCCTACGAGCAGTACTTC. Protein sequence: CSASGPEPYEQYF.

As concerns this clonotype: Because it lacks the conserved phenylalanine or tryptophan at the end, this CDR3 is likely a read error. This chain links TRBV10-3 with TRBJ1-5, with D unclear. This CDR3 is built from 15 residues. Germline CDR1 and CDR2: ENHRY and SYGVKD. V was shortened by 3 bases and J by 0 bases, with 9 bases between the two germline ends. Here the CDR3 reads CAISDFSYSNQPQHL. CDR3 in DNA: TGTGCCATCAGTGATTTCTCGTATAGCAATCAGCCCCAGCATTTG.

The chain recombines TRBV12-3 or TRBV12-4 with TRBJ2-7, with TRBD2 matching over 9 bases. CDR3 size: 14 residues. Trimming at V came to 5 bases and at J to 1 base, leaving 3 bases not matched to a gene. DNA of the CDR3: TGTGCCAGCAGTGAGACTAGCGGTTCCTACGAGCAGTACTTC. Its translation is CASSETSGSYEQYF.